This TCR beta chain is from a study of neurological immune-mediated disorders. Study overall: Relapsing-remitting patients made up about 90% of the roughly 35 multiple sclerosis patients, and secondary progressive patients made up 3.

Findings of the study overall: The greatest TCR clonal expansion occurred in HTLV-1-associated myelopathy and the least in multiple sclerosis, which fell below healthy controls.

Indicated time point: longitudinal time-point 3. Unsorted libraries were prepared from 2 million PBMCs that had been stored at -80 C. This clonotype came up many times. No antigen is known for it. Over 160 million TCR-beta sequences from 15-18 subjects came out of each sequencing run. Each CDR3 protein is one row after TCRdb ran MiXCR on the 5' RACE reads. The sample has approximately 89,000 distinct CDR3 sequences, 3.5% to 5.5% seen once; the top ten hold around 5.8%. V shed 5 bases, J shed 4 bases, and the junction held 15 bases outside the gene matches. Germline assignment: CDR1 SEHNR and CDR2 FQNEAQ (reference sequence). The CDR3 spans 17 residues.

This chain connects TRBV7-9 to TRBJ1-2; 8 nucleotides align to TRBD1. The sequence was obtained from a woman in her fifties or sixties with multiple sclerosis. Sequencing was performed on PBMCs. The CDR3 bases are TGTGCCAGCAGCCATACGGGGCAGGGGGCTGTCGGCTATGGCTACACCTTC. This codes for CASSHTGQGAVGYGYTF.